Included here is one T cell receptor (beta chain) sequence, with context. The CDR3 extends over 16 amino acids. V trimming: 4 bases; J trimming: 6 bases; junction bases outside the gene matches: 10. Germline-derived CDR1 and CDR2 are SGHNT and YYREEE (reference sequence). This sample is drawn from a study of cytomegalovirus exposure and HLA in healthy donors. The PCR contained 60 Vbeta and 13 Jbeta primers. TCRdb's copy holds only in-frame clones and misses some; the assay was immunoSEQ multiplex PCR. This sample's table reports roughly 60,000 clones. What was sequenced was PBMCs. The V and J genes are TRBV5-4 and TRBJ2-1; 10 bases align to TRBD2. This TCR derives from a woman under 30 in good health and CMV-seronegative. This CDR3 is CASSRDRTSGSNEQFF. Written as DNA, the CDR3 is TGTGCCAGCAGCCGCGATCGGACTAGCGGTAGCAATGAGCAGTTCTTC.